These 9 T cell receptor beta chains were all obtained from the same sample, sequenced in a study of early T cells in non-severe SARS-CoV-2 infection. TCRdb re-derived calls from the 5' RACE reads in MiXCR, one entry per CDR3 protein. The sample contains around 50,000 distinct CDR3 sequences, 4.5% to 7% of which appear only once. Sequencing was carried out using whole blood. These receptors were taken from an adult who was a healthcare worker with PCR-confirmed SARS-CoV-2 infection or an uninfected control (not recorded which).

This rearrangement joins TRBV6-2 or TRBV6-3 to TRBJ2-7; a possible D gene is TRBD1 (6 bases). With 10 bases removed from V and 4 bases from J, the gap between germline ends came to 17 bases. CDR1 MNHEY and CDR2 SVGEGT come from the germline V gene. This CDR3 comprises 13 residues. CDR3 bases: TGTGCCATAACAGGGACGACCCTTTACGAGCAGTACTTC. Its protein is CAITGTTLYEQYF.

This clonotype was seen repeatedly, ten times or more. The chain links TRBV20-1 to TRBJ2-7, with D possibly TRBD1 on 5 matching bases. The length of the CDR3 is 14 residues. Per the germline V gene, CDR1 is DFQATT and CDR2 is SNEGSKA (reference sequence). Between the trimmed V and J ends, which lost 6 bases and 3 bases, there was a span of 18 bases. In DNA form, the CDR3 reads TGCAGTGCCGCACCATTGACAGTCATCTACGAGCAGTACTTC. It is translated as CSAAPLTVIYEQYF.

In its sample, this clonotype was seen many times. V usage is TRBV5-1 and J usage is TRBJ2-3; TRBD2 agrees at 10 bases. Germline assignment: CDR1 SGHRS and CDR2 YFSETQ. CDR3 length equals 18 residues. The V gene end was trimmed by 0 bases and the J gene end by 5 bases; junction bases not matched to a gene: 12. CDR3 sequence (DNA): TGCGCCAGCAGCTTGGTAGCCTCTAGCGGGGGCCGGGAAGATACGCAGTATTTT. This translates into CASSLVASSGGREDTQYF.

The chain uses TRBV6-2 or TRBV6-3 and TRBJ2-7; no clear D gene. CDR1 and CDR2 (germline): MNHEY, SVGEGT. This CDR3 is 14 amino acids long. The ends were cut back, 7 bases at V and 0 bases at J, with 13 bases in the middle. CDR3 loop: CASKIYGSSYEQYF. CDR3 in DNA: TGTGCCAGCAAGATCTACGGTAGCTCCTACGAGCAGTACTTC.

This clonotype was picked up many times. The chain recombines TRBV7-2 with TRBJ2-1; no clear D. Germline CDR1 is SGHTA and CDR2 is FQGNSA. CDR3 length equals 14 residues. Trimming pared 2 bases from V and 4 bases from J, leaving 9 bases between. The CDR3 here is CASSLWAEYNEQFF. In DNA form, the CDR3 reads TGTGCCAGCAGCTTATGGGCAGAATACAATGAGCAGTTCTTC.

This clonotype was seen at least ten times. V gene TRBV5-6 combines with J gene TRBJ1-2; weak D call: TRBD1 (6 bases). The V end was cut by 3 bases, the J end by 6 bases, with 12 bases between. Per germline, CDR1 SGHDT and CDR2 YYEEEE. The CDR3 runs to 13 residues. The CDR3 loop is CASSSEGGNGYTF. CDR3 in DNA: TGTGCCAGCAGCTCGGAGGGGGGCAATGGCTACACCTTC. The entire variable domain, with the rest obtained from reference TRBV5-6 and TRBJ1-2, is as follows: DAGVTQSPTHLIKTRGQQVTLRCSPKSGHDTVSWYQQALGQGPQFIFQYYEEEERQRGNFPDRFSGHQFPNYSSELNVNALLLGDSALYLCASSSEGGNGYTFGSGTRLTVV.

This clonotype has only one observation. V gene TRBV14 combines with J gene TRBJ2-7, with TRBD1 identical over 7 bases. The J segment lost 5 bases and the V segment lost 4 bases, leaving 5 bases of the junction unmatched. This CDR3 contains 13 residues. The germline V gene has CDR1 SGHDN and CDR2 FVKESK. CDR3 nucleotides: TGTGCCAGCAGCCCACAGGGGATCCACGAGCAGTACTTC. This gives the protein CASSPQGIHEQYF.

This clonotype was observed at least ten times. This rearrangement joins TRBV6-5 to TRBJ1-3, with 8 bases fitting TRBD1. The CDR3 has 14 amino acids. Germline CDR1 reads MNHEY; CDR2 reads SVGAGI. The V gene end was trimmed by 4 bases and the J gene end by 6 bases; junction bases not matched to a gene: 5. The DNA for the CDR3 is TGTGCCAGCAGTTCGTTGGGACAGGCAAACACCATATATTTT. Amino acids: CASSSLGQANTIYF.

At least ten counts were recorded for this clonotype. The V and J genes are TRBV5-4 and TRBJ2-3; D perhaps matches TRBD1 (8 bases). V was trimmed by 6 bases and J by 0 bases, leaving 23 bases between them. This CDR3 has 18 residues. From germline, CDR1 is SGHNT and CDR2 YYREEE (reference sequence). CDR3 protein: CASTQGASGRVSTDTQYF. As DNA, the CDR3 is TGTGCCAGCACTCAGGGGGCTAGCGGACGCGTCAGCACAGATACGCAGTATTTT.